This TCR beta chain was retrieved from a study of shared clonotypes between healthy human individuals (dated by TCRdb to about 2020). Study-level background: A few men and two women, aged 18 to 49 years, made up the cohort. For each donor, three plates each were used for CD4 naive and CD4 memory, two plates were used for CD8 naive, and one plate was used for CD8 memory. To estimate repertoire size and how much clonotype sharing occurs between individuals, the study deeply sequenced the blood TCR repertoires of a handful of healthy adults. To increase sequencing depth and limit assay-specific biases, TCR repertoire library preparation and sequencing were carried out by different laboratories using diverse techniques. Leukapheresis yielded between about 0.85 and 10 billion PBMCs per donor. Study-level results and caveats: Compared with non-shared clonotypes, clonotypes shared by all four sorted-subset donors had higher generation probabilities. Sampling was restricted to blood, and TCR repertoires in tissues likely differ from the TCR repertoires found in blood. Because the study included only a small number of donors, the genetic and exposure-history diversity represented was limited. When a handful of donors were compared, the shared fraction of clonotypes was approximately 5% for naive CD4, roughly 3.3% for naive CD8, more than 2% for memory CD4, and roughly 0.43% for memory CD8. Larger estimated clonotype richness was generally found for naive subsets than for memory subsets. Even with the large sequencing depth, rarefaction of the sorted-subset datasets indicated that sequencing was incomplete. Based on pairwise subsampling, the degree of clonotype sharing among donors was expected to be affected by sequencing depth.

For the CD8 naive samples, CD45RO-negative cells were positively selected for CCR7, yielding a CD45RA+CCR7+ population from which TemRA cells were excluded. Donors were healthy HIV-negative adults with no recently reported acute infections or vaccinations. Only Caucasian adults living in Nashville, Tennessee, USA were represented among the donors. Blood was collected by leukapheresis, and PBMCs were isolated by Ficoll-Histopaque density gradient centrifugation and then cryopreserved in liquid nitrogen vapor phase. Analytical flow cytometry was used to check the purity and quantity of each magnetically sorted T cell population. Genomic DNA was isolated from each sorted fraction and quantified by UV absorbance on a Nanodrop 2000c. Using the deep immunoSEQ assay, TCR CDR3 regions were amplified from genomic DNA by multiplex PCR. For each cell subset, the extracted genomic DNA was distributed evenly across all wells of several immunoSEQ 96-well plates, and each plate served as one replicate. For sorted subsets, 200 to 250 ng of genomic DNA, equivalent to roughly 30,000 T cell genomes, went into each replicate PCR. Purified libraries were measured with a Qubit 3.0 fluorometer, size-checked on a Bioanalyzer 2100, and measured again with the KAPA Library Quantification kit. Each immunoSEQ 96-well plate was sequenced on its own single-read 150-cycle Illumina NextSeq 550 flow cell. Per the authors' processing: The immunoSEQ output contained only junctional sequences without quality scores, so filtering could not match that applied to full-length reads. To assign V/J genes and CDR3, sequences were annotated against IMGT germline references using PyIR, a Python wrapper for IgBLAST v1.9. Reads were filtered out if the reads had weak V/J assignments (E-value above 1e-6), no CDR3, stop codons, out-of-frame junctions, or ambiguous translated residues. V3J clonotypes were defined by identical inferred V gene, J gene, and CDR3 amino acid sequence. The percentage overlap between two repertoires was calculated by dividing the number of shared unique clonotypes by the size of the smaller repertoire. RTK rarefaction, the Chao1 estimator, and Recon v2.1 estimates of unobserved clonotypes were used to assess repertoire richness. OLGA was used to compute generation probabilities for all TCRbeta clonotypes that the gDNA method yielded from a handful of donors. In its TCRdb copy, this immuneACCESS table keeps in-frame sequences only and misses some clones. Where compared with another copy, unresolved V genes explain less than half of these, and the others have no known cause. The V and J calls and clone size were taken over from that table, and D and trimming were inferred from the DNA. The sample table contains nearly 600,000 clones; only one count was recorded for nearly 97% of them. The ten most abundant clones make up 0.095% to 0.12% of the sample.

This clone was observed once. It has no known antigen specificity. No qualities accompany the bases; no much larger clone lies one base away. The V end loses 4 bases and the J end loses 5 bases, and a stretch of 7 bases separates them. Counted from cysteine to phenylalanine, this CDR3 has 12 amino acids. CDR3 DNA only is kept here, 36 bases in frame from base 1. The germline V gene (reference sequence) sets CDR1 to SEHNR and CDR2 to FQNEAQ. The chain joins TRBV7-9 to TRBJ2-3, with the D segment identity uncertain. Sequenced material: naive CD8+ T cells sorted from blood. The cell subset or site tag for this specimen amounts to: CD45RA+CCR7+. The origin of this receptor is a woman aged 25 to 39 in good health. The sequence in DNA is TGTGCCAGCAGCTACATAGGAGATACGCAGTATTTT. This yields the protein CASSYIGDTQYF.